This T cell receptor (beta chain) was identified during a study of cytomegalovirus exposure and HLA in healthy donors. The sample holds one count of this clone. PCR primers comprised 60 Vbeta and 13 Jbeta primers. Using immunoSEQ multiplex PCR, the repertoire was profiled, and TCRdb retains in-frame clones only, with some absent. The table includes approximately 150,000 clones, roughly 80% detected once. This CDR3 contains 13 residues. Per the germline V gene, CDR1 is MRHNA and CDR2 is SNTAGT. V was shortened by 5 bases and J by 1 base, with 6 bases between the two germline ends. V usage is TRBV6-4 and J usage is TRBJ1-5; D call uncertain. The TCR was taken from a man aged 40-50 years in good health and CMV-seropositive. The material sequenced was PBMCs. The CDR3 DNA follows: TGTGCCAGCAGTCCTGAGAGCAATCAGCCCCAGCATTTT. Translated, it gives CASSPESNQPQHF.